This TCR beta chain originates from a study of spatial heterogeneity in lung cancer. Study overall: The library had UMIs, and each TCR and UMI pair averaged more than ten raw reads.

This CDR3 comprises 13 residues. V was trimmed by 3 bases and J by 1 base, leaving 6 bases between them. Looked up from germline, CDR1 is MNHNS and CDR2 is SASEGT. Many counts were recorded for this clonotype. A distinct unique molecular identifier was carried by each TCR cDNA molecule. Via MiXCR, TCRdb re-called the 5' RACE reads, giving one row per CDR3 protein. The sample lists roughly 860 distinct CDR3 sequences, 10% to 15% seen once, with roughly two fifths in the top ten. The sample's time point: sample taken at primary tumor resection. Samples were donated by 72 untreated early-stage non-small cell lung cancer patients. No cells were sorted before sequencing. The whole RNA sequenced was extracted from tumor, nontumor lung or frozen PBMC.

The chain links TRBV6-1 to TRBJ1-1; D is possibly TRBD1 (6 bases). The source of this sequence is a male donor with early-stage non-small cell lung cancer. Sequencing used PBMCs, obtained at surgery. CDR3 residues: CASSDRGNTEAFF. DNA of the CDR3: TGTGCCAGCAGTGACAGGGGGAACACTGAAGCTTTCTTT.